This T cell receptor beta chain derives from a study of T-cell reconstitution after alpha-beta-depleted transplantation in children. The study, taken as a whole, reports: In some patients, recipient T cells and intrathymic progenitors surviving conditioning explained high day-60 diversity. T cells produced anew were the main source of T-cell counts and diversity one year after transplant.

This clonotype was counted many times. Its matching antigen is unknown. Using unique molecular identifiers, the investigators prepared the TCRbeta library. TCRdb processed the PCR reads anew with MiXCR; each CDR3 protein has one entry. The sample yields approximately 500,000 distinct CDR3 sequences, 10% to 13% seen once. The CDR3 consists of 9 residues. The V gene's germline CDR1 is DFQATT and CDR2 SNEGSKA (reference sequence). V is TRBV20-1 and J is TRBJ2-7, with a tentative D call TRBD2 (6 bases). Sequenced here: PBMCs, sampled before TCRalphabeta/CD19-depleted stem cell transplant. This sequence was found in a child aged 2-15 years with inherited bone marrow failure, due to receive a stem cell transplant. CDR3 residues: CRGLYEQYF. DNA of the CDR3: TGCAGGGGACTCTACGAGCAGTACTTC.